The 7 T cell receptor beta chains listed next were all sequenced from one sample in a study of molecular identifiers for immune sequencing clone quantification (dated by TCRdb to about 2018). Preparation of the library involved PCR. Sequenced on a NextSeq 500. The raw public reads went through TCRdb reprocessing: fastp at Q25, MiXCR clone calling, in-frame beta chains kept. CDR3 protein sequences are deduplicated, and each keeps its most common genes and DNA. A total of some 94,000 distinct CDR3 sequences appear in this sample, around a quarter of them only once. The ten largest make up 0.7% to 0.8% of the sample. Sequencing input: naive CD8+ T cells from blood, with Jurkat cell RNA spiked in. This specimen's cell subset or site label, per the study, means: FACS-sorted CD8+CD4-CCR7+CD45RA+ naive T cells. These receptors all stem from a human donor in good health. Some libraries in this study had Jurkat cell RNA spiked in.

A remark on this clonotype: A much larger clone differs by one base, so this may be a read error. This chain joins TRBV6-1 and TRBJ2-3; weak D call: TRBD2 (7 bases). Germline CDR1 and CDR2: MNHNS and SASEGT. The CDR3 is made up of 13 amino acids. The V gene lost 11 bases and the J gene lost 2 bases, with 14 bases spanning the gap. The CDR3 is CAGWGGATDTQYF. In DNA, the CDR3 is TGTGCCGGGTGGGGGGGGGCCACAGATACGCAGTATTTT.

A note on this clonotype: Since a much larger clone is just one base distant, this may be a read error. The chain carries TRBV6-6 and TRBJ2-3; D may be TRBD1 (6 bases). Per the germline V gene, CDR1 is MNHNY and CDR2 is SVGAGI (reference sequence). The CDR3 spans 13 residues. The CDR3 here is CASIETGTDTQYF. The CDR3 bases are TGTGCCAGCATCGAGACAGGCACCGATACGCAGTATTTT.

This clonotype appeared a few times. The chain couples TRBV7-2 to TRBJ2-7, with 8 bases lining up with TRBD2. The CDR3 contains 15 residues. Germline V lookup: CDR1 SGHTA, CDR2 FQGNSA. The V and J ends lost 1 base and 5 bases, in that order; junction bases with no gene match: 7. CDR3 sequence reads: CASSLERTSSHEQYF. For the CDR3, the DNA is TGTGCCAGCAGCTTAGAGCGGACTAGCAGCCACGAGCAGTACTTC.

This clonotype has more than one count but fewer than ten. This sequence joins TRBV25-1 and TRBJ2-1; no clear D. This CDR3 has 10 amino acids. Between the trimmed V and J ends, which lost 9 bases and 1 base, there was a span of 1 base. Germline assignment: CDR1 MGHDK and CDR2 SYGVNS. The CDR3 sequence is CASSYNEQFF. Written as DNA, the CDR3 is TGTGCCAGTTCCTACAATGAGCAGTTCTTC.

The J gene is TRBJ2-3, the V gene TRBV12-5; D remains ambiguous. Trimming pared 2 bases from V and 4 bases from J, leaving 13 bases between. The CDR3 is 15 amino acids. Germline-derived CDR1 and CDR2 are LGHNT and FRNRAP. CDR3 amino acids: CASGLSVFIPDTQYF. CDR3 DNA: TGTGCTAGTGGTTTGAGCGTATTTATCCCAGATACGCAGTATTTT.

This clonotype was detected many times. The rearrangement links TRBV9 to TRBJ2-3; 11 bases map to TRBD2. From germline, CDR1 is SGDLS and CDR2 YYNGEE. After removal of 3 bases from V and 0 bases from J, the junction contained 9 bases not matched to a gene. The CDR3 length is 18 residues. CDR3 region: CASSAPASGGTSTDTQYF. The CDR3, as DNA: TGTGCCAGCAGCGCCCCTGCTAGCGGGGGGACGAGCACAGATACGCAGTATTTT.

Regarding this clonotype: Germline and junction disagree at one end, which may indicate a read error. The J gene is TRBJ1-6, the V gene TRBV3-1; D unclear. Germline lookup yields CDR1 LGHDT and CDR2 YNNKEL (reference sequence). This CDR3 is built from 15 residues. CDR3: CASSEEGGFYSPPHF. As DNA, the CDR3 is TGTGCCAGCAGCGAAGAAGGCGGGTTCTATTCACCCCCCCACTTT.